This T cell receptor beta chain was identified during a study of T cells in Graves' hyperthyroidism and ophthalmopathy. This clonotype was seen many times. V lost 7 bases to trimming and J lost 4 bases, with 19 bases between them. The CDR3 runs 15 residues. Germline V CDR1 and CDR2: MDHEN, SYDVKM. RNA transcripts yielded amplified TCR beta CDR3 regions. HTBI primers drove first-round RT-PCR of the TCR CDR3. TCRdb ran MiXCR on the multiplex PCR reads and lists one entry per CDR3 protein. The sample consists of approximately 610,000 distinct CDR3 sequences, around 15% of them appearing once. The rearrangement joins TRBV28 to TRBJ2-5; D is uncertain. The TCR was taken from a woman between 35 and 50 years old with Graves' ophthalmopathy. Sequenced sample: blood. The CDR3 sequence: CASTSKERPRETQYF. CDR3 sequence (DNA): TGTGCCAGCACCTCTAAAGAGCGTCCACGAGAGACCCAGTACTTC.